This entry is about one TCR beta chain. This sample is drawn from a study of blood T cell repertoires in COVID-19. Across the whole study: There were acute and convalescent COVID-19 samples, and they came from the United States, Italy and Spain.

With 2 bases removed from V and 4 bases from J, the gap between germline ends came to 14 bases. The germline gives CDR1 LNHDA, CDR2 SQIVND (reference sequence). The CDR3 loop spans 16 amino acids. Only in-frame clones appear in the TCRdb table, and some are missing; sequencing was by immunoSEQ multiplex PCR. This repertoire shows about 160,000 clones, roughly 80% found once; its top ten account for approximately 3%. Sequencing input: peripheral blood. The chain joins TRBV19 to TRBJ1-4; no clear D. This clonotype was sampled from a man aged 65 to 79 with acute or convalescent COVID-19. The DNA for the CDR3 is TGTGCCAGTAGTATAAACGATGCACGGGGTAATGAAAAACTGTTTTTT. It encodes CASSINDARGNEKLFF.